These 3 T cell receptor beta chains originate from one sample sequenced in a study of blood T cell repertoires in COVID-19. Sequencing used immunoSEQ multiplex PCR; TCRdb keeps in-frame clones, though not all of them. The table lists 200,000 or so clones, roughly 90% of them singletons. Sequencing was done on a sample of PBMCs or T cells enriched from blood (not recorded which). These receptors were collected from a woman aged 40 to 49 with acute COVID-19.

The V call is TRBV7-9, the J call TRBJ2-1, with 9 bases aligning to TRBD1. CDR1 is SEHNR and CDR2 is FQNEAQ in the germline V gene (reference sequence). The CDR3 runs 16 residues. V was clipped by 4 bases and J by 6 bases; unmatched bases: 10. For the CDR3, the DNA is TGTGCCAGCAGCTCCCCAAGGGACAGGGATGCCAATGAGCAGTTCTTC. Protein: CASSSPRDRDANEQFF.

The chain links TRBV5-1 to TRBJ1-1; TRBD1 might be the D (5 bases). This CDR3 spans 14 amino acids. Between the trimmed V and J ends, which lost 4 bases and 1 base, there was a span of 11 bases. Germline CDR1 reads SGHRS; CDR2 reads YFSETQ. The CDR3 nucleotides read TGCGCCAGCAGCCATGACAGCCCGAACACTGAAGCTTTCTTT. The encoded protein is CASSHDSPNTEAFF.

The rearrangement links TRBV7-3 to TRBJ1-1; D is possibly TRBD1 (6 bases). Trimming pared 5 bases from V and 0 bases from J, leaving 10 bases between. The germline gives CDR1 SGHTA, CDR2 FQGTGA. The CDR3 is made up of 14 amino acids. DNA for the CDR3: TGTGCCAGCAGCCAAGGACAGTTGAACACTGAAGCTTTCTTT. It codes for CASSQGQLNTEAFF.